The 26 T cell receptor beta chains below come from one sample, sequenced in a study of CD8+ T cells in alopecia areata. Extracted RNA was reverse transcribed into cDNA, the sequencing template. The data were produced by immunoSEQ multiplex PCR, yet TCRdb's version contains in-frame clones alone and is incomplete. Of under 200,000 clones listed, about two thirds are singletons. Treatment described: oral pan-JAK inhibitor, 5-10 mg twice daily. Sequenced here: CD4+ T cells sorted from blood, sampled at week 4, from a patient treated with tofacitinib. The receptors derive from a human donor with alopecia areata.

CDR3: CASSFATSGAGELFF. The DNA of the CDR3 is TGTGCCAGCAGCTTCGCAACTAGCGGGGCCGGGGAGCTGTTTTTT. V is TRBV7-9 and J is TRBJ2-2; TRBD2 matches 10 bases. CDR1 is SEHNR, CDR2 FQNEAQ, per germline (reference sequence). The CDR3 sequence is 15 residues long. Trimming took 3 bases from V and 6 from J; bases not matched to a gene: 4.

This sequence joins TRBV2 and TRBJ1-1; D gene uncertain. This CDR3 comprises 13 residues. Looked up from germline, CDR1 is SNHLY and CDR2 is FYNNEI. Deletions cut 6 bases from V and 5 bases from J, with 13 bases between. The CDR3 coding sequence is TGTGCCAGCAGGGAACGGGGTGGGACTGAAGCTTTCTTT. Translating it yields CASRERGGTEAFF.

This chain uses TRBV5-1 with TRBJ2-7, with D perhaps TRBD1 (5 bases). V shed 4 bases and J shed 0 bases, with 11 bases lying between them. Germline CDR1 SGHRS, CDR2 YFSETQ. CDR3 length: 14 residues. CDR3 loop: CASSSDSSSYEQYF. The CDR3 DNA sequence: TGCGCCAGCAGCAGTGACAGCAGCTCCTACGAGCAGTACTTC.

The chain couples TRBV5-8 to TRBJ1-2, with D possibly TRBD1 on 5 matching bases. Germline V gene data show CDR1 as SGHTS and CDR2 as YDEGEE. This CDR3 has 13 residues. The V and J ends lost 1 base and 6 bases respectively, with 10 bases between them. The CDR3 protein is CASSLRGVDGYTF. As DNA, the CDR3 is TGTGCCAGCAGCTTGAGGGGAGTAGATGGCTACACCTTC.

This chain connects TRBV10-3 to TRBJ2-5; D is possibly TRBD2 (6 bases). Germline CDR1 is ENHRY and CDR2 is SYGVKD. The CDR3 extends over 13 amino acids. The V end lost 6 bases, the J end lost 5 bases, and 13 bases lay between the germline ends. This CDR3 is CAISPRREETQYF. The CDR3 nucleotides read TGTGCCATCAGCCCACGCCGGGAGGAGACCCAGTACTTC.

This clone was seen only once. The sample contains more than one DNA sequence encoding this CDR3. This chain connects TRBV2 to TRBJ2-5; D is tentatively TRBD1 or TRBD2 (5 bases each). The CDR3 totals 13 residues. CDR1 and CDR2 from the germline V gene are SNHLY and FYNNEI. The V end lost 5 bases, the J end lost 2 bases, and 9 bases lay between the germline ends. The CDR3 sequence is CASSRDPQETQYF. The CDR3 nucleotides read TGTGCCAGCAGTCGGGACCCTCAAGAGACCCAGTACTTC.

The chain has TRBV2 and TRBJ1-4; 7 positions agree with TRBD1. CDR1 and CDR2 from the germline V gene are SNHLY and FYNNEI. There are 15 residues in the CDR3. The V gene end was trimmed by 5 bases and the J gene end by 8 bases; junction bases not matched to a gene: 11. The CDR3 sequence is CASSPNGGQLEKLFF. The CDR3 DNA follows: TGTGCCAGCAGTCCCAATGGGGGACAGCTGGAAAAACTGTTTTTT.

The chain carries TRBV7-9 and TRBJ2-7; D unresolved. CDR1 and CDR2 (germline): SEHNR, FQNEAQ (reference sequence). This CDR3 is 13 amino acids long. Deletions cut 6 bases from V and 0 bases from J, with 9 bases between. The DNA of the CDR3 is TGTGCCAGCAGTCCTAGGAGCTCCTACGAGCAGTACTTC. The encoded protein is CASSPRSSYEQYF.

The V and J genes are TRBV9 and TRBJ1-2; the D is unclear. CDR3 length: 15 residues. In germline, CDR1 is SGDLS, CDR2 YYNGEE. The germline V and J ends were trimmed by 1 base and 0 bases, with 10 bases remaining between them. DNA for the CDR3: TGTGCCAGCAGCGTAAGGCCAGCGTCTAACTATGGCTACACCTTC. Translating it yields CASSVRPASNYGYTF.

The chain couples TRBV2 to TRBJ1-5; D uncertain. This CDR3 region has 13 residues. V was shortened by 8 bases and J by 7 bases, with 15 bases between the two germline ends. CDR1 SNHLY and CDR2 FYNNEI come from the germline V gene. The CDR3 coding sequence is TGTGCCAGCGGAGGCGGGTTTTTGCAGCCCCAGCATTTT. Amino acid sequence: CASGGGFLQPQHF.

This clone was observed a handful of times. The chain carries TRBV30 and TRBJ1-1, with D unclear. This CDR3 contains 11 residues. Germline CDR1 reads GTSNPN; CDR2 reads SVGIG (reference sequence). Trimming pared 2 bases from V and 5 bases from J, leaving 6 bases between. The CDR3 DNA follows: TGTGCCTGGAGTTCAGGAACTGAAGCTTTCTTT. Translation gives CAWSSGTEAFF.

This clone was counted once. The gene calls are TRBV5-6 and TRBJ1-5; possible D gene TRBD1, 6 bases. The CDR3 has 15 amino acids. Per the germline V gene, CDR1 is SGHDT and CDR2 is YYEEEE. V was cut by 0 bases and J by 6 bases, with 13 bases left in between. This CDR3 reads CASSLGAGDVQPQHF. In DNA form, the CDR3 reads TGTGCCAGCAGCTTGGGGGCAGGGGATGTTCAGCCCCAGCATTTT.

The genes are TRBV5-6 and TRBJ2-7; 7 positions match TRBD1. Germline CDR1 reads SGHDT; CDR2 reads YYEEEE. This CDR3 region has 16 residues. V lost 0 bases to trimming and J lost 6 bases; unmatched junction nucleotides: 12. The chain's CDR3 is CASSLVGQGGQAEQYF. The CDR3, as DNA: TGTGCCAGCAGCTTGGTGGGACAAGGGGGCCAAGCCGAGCAGTACTTC. Looking up the rest from reference TRBV5-6 and TRBJ2-7 gives the full variable domain: DAGVTQSPTHLIKTRGQQVTLRCSPKSGHDTVSWYQQALGQGPQFIFQYYEEEERQRGNFPDRFSGHQFPNYSSELNVNALLLGDSALYLCASSLVGQGGQAEQYFGPGTRLTVT.

The chain joins TRBV7-9 to TRBJ2-3, with D maybe TRBD1 (5 bases). V was clipped by 5 bases and J by 0 bases, with 12 bases between them. The CDR3 is 15 amino acids. CDR1 and CDR2 from the germline V gene are SEHNR and FQNEAQ (reference sequence). CDR3 DNA: TGTGCCAGCAGCAGTCAGGGCTCTAGCACAGATACGCAGTATTTT. Amino acids: CASSSQGSSTDTQYF.

The gene calls are TRBV29-1 and TRBJ1-1, with D hard to call. CDR1 is SQVTM, CDR2 ANQGSEA, per germline. V lost 4 bases, J lost 0 bases, and 12 bases lay in between. This CDR3 is built from 14 residues. CDR3 sequence reads: CSVGVRGVNTEAFF. The DNA for the CDR3 is TGCAGCGTTGGGGTACGCGGAGTGAACACTGAAGCTTTCTTT.

V is TRBV7-9 and J is TRBJ2-1, with D perhaps being TRBD1 or TRBD2 (6 bases each). The CDR3 has 16 amino acids. CDR1 and CDR2 (germline): SEHNR, FQNEAQ (reference sequence). V lost 0 bases to trimming and J lost 6 bases, with 15 bases between them. CDR3 in DNA: TGTGCCAGCAGCTTAGCGGGGGGCGCGTCGTTCAATGAGCAGTTCTTC. Protein product: CASSLAGGASFNEQFF.

This clone was detected a few times. The chain couples TRBV10-3 to TRBJ1-5; 7 bases agree with TRBD1. V shed 2 bases and J 4 bases; nucleotides not matched to a gene: 8. Germline CDR1 is ENHRY and CDR2 is SYGVKD. This CDR3 spans 16 amino acids. The CDR3: CAISETPGGRNQPQHF. CDR3 nucleotide sequence: TGTGCCATCAGTGAGACCCCAGGGGGGAGAAATCAGCCCCAGCATTTT.

In DNA, the CDR3 is TGTGCCAGCAGCTTAGAACAGGGTATGACTGAAGCTTTCTTT. Its translation: CASSLEQGMTEAFF. The chain carries TRBV7-9 and TRBJ1-1; D may be TRBD1 (6 bases). The CDR3 spans 14 residues. Looked up from germline, CDR1 is SEHNR and CDR2 is FQNEAQ (reference sequence). The V end was cut by 1 base, the J end by 5 bases, with 11 bases between.

The chain has TRBV12-5 and TRBJ2-7; D might be TRBD2 (6 bases). Trimming pared 6 bases from V and 0 bases from J, leaving 6 bases between. The CDR3 contains 12 residues. From germline, CDR1 is LGHNT and CDR2 FRNRAP. CDR3 bases: TGTGCTAGTGGCGGGGGCTCCTACGAGCAGTACTTC. Its protein product is CASGGGSYEQYF.

The V call is TRBV7-6, the J call TRBJ2-1; the match to TRBD2 covers 13 bases. Germline V gene lookup returns CDR1 SGHVS and CDR2 FNYEAQ. The CDR3 runs to 17 residues. V shed 2 bases and J 10 bases; nucleotides not matched to a gene: 11. The CDR3, as DNA: TGTGCCAGCAGCTTATCCGCCACTAGCGGGGGGGCCGGGGAGCAGTTCTTC. It yields the protein CASSLSATSGGAGEQFF.

The rearrangement links TRBV29-1 to TRBJ2-7, with no clear D. CDR3 size: 13 residues. The germline CDR1 and CDR2 sequences are SQVTM and ANQGSEA. The V and J ends lost 8 bases and 2 bases respectively, with 16 bases between them. CDR3 nucleotide sequence: TGCAGCTCCCGAGATGGAAGGACCTACGAGCAGTACTTC. It encodes CSSRDGRTYEQYF.

The chain couples TRBV15 to TRBJ2-1; 10 bases are shared with TRBD2. Germline V CDR1 and CDR2: LNHNV, YYDKDF (reference sequence). This CDR3 comprises 16 residues. The V and J ends lost 1 base and 7 bases, in that order; junction bases with no gene match: 7. CDR3 sequence (DNA): TGTGCCACCAGCAGAGTTCGGACTAGCGGCCAGAATGAGCAGTTCTTC. Translated, it gives CATSRVRTSGQNEQFF.

This clone was recorded a few times. The chain joins TRBV30 to TRBJ1-1; no definite D call. Trimming cost V 0 bases and J 9 bases, with 11 bases left between them. Germline-derived CDR1 and CDR2 are GTSNPN and SVGIG (reference sequence). The CDR3 spans 12 residues. The CDR3 protein is CAWSVRGSKAFF. The CDR3 nucleotides read TGTGCCTGGAGTGTACGAGGGTCCAAAGCTTTCTTT.

V usage is TRBV6-1 and J usage is TRBJ2-7; D may be TRBD1 (5 bases). CDR1 and CDR2 (germline): MNHNS, SASEGT. Trimming left V 8 bases short and J 0 bases short, with 11 bases between. The CDR3 runs to 13 residues. CDR3 amino acids: CASDSLASYEQYF. The CDR3, as DNA: TGTGCCAGCGACAGCTTGGCCTCCTACGAGCAGTACTTC.

A few counts support this clone. V and J are TRBV9 and TRBJ2-1; the D is unclear. The CDR3 length is 11 residues. Germline V gives CDR1 SGDLS, CDR2 YYNGEE. Trimming cost V 3 bases and J 8 bases, with 6 bases left between them. Written as DNA, the CDR3 is TGTGCCAGCAGCGCGAGCTATGAGCAGTTCTTC. This sequence encodes CASSASYEQFF.

This chain joins TRBV5-1 and TRBJ2-7; 10 bases fit TRBD1. The CDR3 totals 14 residues. The germline CDR1 and CDR2 sequences are SGHRS and YFSETQ. The V gene end was trimmed by 4 bases and the J gene end by 7 bases; junction bases not matched to a gene: 8. The CDR3 sequence: CASSDGTGANEQYF. CDR3 DNA sequence: TGCGCCAGCAGCGACGGGACAGGGGCTAATGAGCAGTACTTC.